These T cell receptor beta chains were read from a single sample in a study of T cell responses to AZD1222 COVID-19 vaccine. Repertoires were generated with immunoSEQ multiplex PCR, while TCRdb's copy carries only in-frame clones and drops some. This repertoire shows some 45,000 clones, roughly 88% found once; its top ten account for roughly 35%. The sequenced sample was peripheral blood, obtained 28 days after the second AZD1222 dose. The receptors derive from an adult who received the AZD1222 COVID-19 vaccine. Both conserved end residues are part of each CDR3. D genes are given only for firm matches. Rows may omit the clone size; those that give it use once, few, many or a size class.

TRBV6-2/TRBV6-3	14	TRBJ1-2	.	.	CASSYSGVPYGYTF	TGTGCCAGCAGTTACTCAGGGGTACCTTATGGCTACACCTTC
TRBV21-1	13	TRBJ2-7	.	.	CASSKKLAREQYF	TGTGCCAGCAGCAAAAAGCTCGCCAGGGAGCAGTACTTC
TRBV6-5	11	TRBJ2-2	.	.	CASSFGGELFF	TGTGCCAGCAGTTTTGGCGGGGAGCTGTTTTTT
TRBV5-1	14	TRBJ1-2	once	.	CASSLREQGYGYTF	TGCGCCAGCAGCTTACGGGAGCAGGGGTATGGCTACACCTTC
TRBV10-3	14	TRBJ2-1	few	TRBD2	CAISVAGPYNEQFF	TGTGCCATCAGCGTAGCGGGGCCCTACAATGAGCAGTTCTTC
TRBV7-2	15	TRBJ2-2	.	TRBD1	CASSSRTGYTGELFF	TGTGCCAGCAGCTCGCGGACAGGGTACACCGGGGAGCTGTTTTTT
TRBV19	13	TRBJ2-5	once	.	CASSRTEQETQYF	TGTGCCAGTAGTAGGACAGAGCAAGAGACCCAGTACTTC
TRBV30	13	TRBJ1-1	.	.	CAWSVQYNTEAFF	TGTGCCTGGAGTGTACAGTATAACACTGAAGCTTTCTTT
TRBV2	13	TRBJ1-5	few	TRBD1	CASSPLPRQGQHF	TGTGCCAGCAGCCCACTACCGAGACAGGGCCAGCATTTT
TRBV28	15	TRBJ1-3	once	.	CASGSPRRSGNTIYF	TGTGCCAGCGGGTCCCCGCGAAGGTCTGGAAACACCATATATTTT
TRBV2	14	TRBJ2-7	.	TRBD1	CASNIQGAPYEQYF	TGTGCCAGCAATATACAGGGGGCCCCCTACGAGCAGTACTTC
TRBV5-5	15	TRBJ2-2	.	TRBD1	CASNLEGQGFGELFF	TGTGCCAGCAACCTGGAGGGACAGGGATTCGGGGAGCTGTTTTTT
TRBV7-9	16	TRBJ2-3	.	TRBD2	CASSPSGAWGTDTQYF	TGTGCCAGCAGCCCGAGCGGGGCTTGGGGCACAGATACGCAGTATTTT
TRBV7-2	15	TRBJ1-1	.	.	CASSLLPGANTEAFF	TGTGCCAGCAGCCTATTACCCGGGGCAAACACTGAAGCTTTCTTT
TRBV7-9	17	TRBJ1-2	.	.	CASSLEGAGRFNYGYTF	TGTGCCAGCAGCTTAGAAGGGGCAGGGCGGTTTAACTATGGCTACACCTTC
TRBV11-3	13	TRBJ2-7	.	.	CASSLDAAREQYF	TGTGCCAGCAGCTTAGATGCGGCGCGGGAGCAGTACTTC
TRBV3-1/TRBV3-2	13	TRBJ1-2	.	.	CASSQIGTYGYTF	TGTGCCAGCAGCCAAATCGGGACTTATGGCTACACCTTC
TRBV7-9	14	TRBJ1-1	.	.	CASSRDGMNTEAFF	TGTGCCAGCAGCAGGGACGGGATGAACACTGAAGCTTTCTTT
TRBV29-1	12	TRBJ1-4	.	TRBD1	CSAGQGNEKLFF	TGCAGCGCCGGACAGGGAAATGAAAAACTGTTTTTT
TRBV6-5	13	TRBJ1-2	.	TRBD1	CASTRQGGYGYTF	TGTGCCAGCACTCGACAGGGGGGCTATGGCTACACCTTC
TRBV2	15	TRBJ2-7	.	TRBD2	CASSKGLAGSGEQYF	TGTGCCAGCAGCAAAGGACTAGCGGGTTCCGGCGAGCAGTACTTC
TRBV5-4	16	TRBJ2-7	.	.	CASSLARATGSYEQYF	TGTGCCAGCAGCTTGGCCAGGGCAACGGGCTCCTACGAGCAGTACTTC
TRBV7-2	15	TRBJ2-7	.	.	CASSLGVGVSYEQYF	TGTGCCAGCAGCTTAGGAGTGGGAGTATCCTACGAGCAGTACTTC
TRBV4-3	16	TRBJ1-4	once	.	CASSQEQGWSNEKLFF	TGCGCCAGCAGCCAAGAACAGGGCTGGTCTAATGAAAAACTGTTTTTT
TRBV3-1/TRBV3-2	15	TRBJ2-1	.	.	CASSRGVGSYNEQFF	TGTGCCAGCAGCCGGGGGGTTGGCTCCTACAATGAGCAGTTCTTC
TRBV30	12	TRBJ2-7	.	.	CAGRGQNHEQYF	TGTGCCGGTAGAGGGCAGAACCACGAGCAGTACTTC